These 8 T cell receptor beta chains were sequenced from one sample in a study of post-analysis software for immune sequencing data. cDNA libraries of TCR beta carried unique molecular identifiers. Via MiXCR, TCRdb re-called the PCR reads, giving one row per CDR3 protein. The table shows about 500,000 distinct CDR3 sequences, with approximately 46% occurring only once. These receptors lack a known antigen. Whole-study findings and limits: A handful of TRBV segments, including TRBV5-6, TRBV5-1 and TRBV20-1, were more frequent in patients than controls.

Sequenced: blood. The receptor set was obtained from a girl between 5 and 17 years old with multiple sclerosis.

This chain uses TRBV4-1 with TRBJ1-5; D gene unclear. The CDR3 consists of 12 residues. Trimming shortened V by 8 bases and J by 0 bases, and 5 bases separated the two germline ends. CDR1 is MGHRA, CDR2 YSYEKL, per germline. Here the CDR3 reads CASRGSNQPQHF. The CDR3 DNA sequence: TGCGCCAGCCGGGGTAGCAATCAGCCCCAGCATTTT.

This clonotype was detected only a few times. This chain uses TRBV3-1 with TRBJ2-7, with D possibly matching TRBD1 (6 bases). The germline V gene has CDR1 LGHDT and CDR2 YNNKEL (reference sequence). This CDR3 spans 12 amino acids. The V gene lost 1 base and the J gene lost 8 bases, with 9 bases spanning the gap. The CDR3 region has the DNA TGTGCCAGCAGCCAAGGGCAGGGGAAGCAGTACTTC. As protein: CASSQGQGKQYF.

Written as DNA, the CDR3 is TGTGCCAGCAGCCAAGAGTGGGGACTAGCGGGAGGGACCCGGTACGAGCAGTACTTC. Its protein product is CASSQEWGLAGGTRYEQYF. The chain couples TRBV3-1 to TRBJ2-7; 16 bases fit TRBD2. Trimming cost V 0 bases and J 4 bases; bases outside gene matches: 9. Germline V gives CDR1 LGHDT, CDR2 YNNKEL (reference sequence). CDR3 size: 19 residues.

This clonotype came up a few times. The chain joins TRBV5-6 to TRBJ2-7; no reliable D call. Germline CDR1 is SGHDT and CDR2 is YYEEEE. Trimming took off 5 bases at V and 3 bases at J, with 18 bases between the two ends. This CDR3 has 15 residues. This chain's CDR3 is CASRIQSVINYEQYF. In DNA form, the CDR3 reads TGTGCCAGCAGGATCCAGTCGGTTATAAACTACGAGCAGTACTTC.

The chain uses TRBV20-1 and TRBJ2-3; 11 bases line up with TRBD2. V was pared by 0 bases and J by 7 bases, with 12 bases of the junction left unmatched. This CDR3 spans 17 amino acids. The germline CDR1 and CDR2 sequences are DFQATT and SNEGSKA (reference sequence). CDR3 amino acids: CSAREGTSGSIGNTQYF. In DNA form, the CDR3 reads TGCAGTGCTAGAGAGGGCACTAGCGGGAGTATTGGGAATACGCAGTATTTT.

CDR3 sequence: CSARGLVVGIQYF. The CDR3 nucleotides are TGCAGTGCTAGGGGACTAGTTGTTGGCATTCAGTACTTC. The V gene is TRBV20-1, the J gene TRBJ2-4, with 8 bases matching TRBD2. Germline V CDR1 and CDR2: DFQATT, SNEGSKA (reference sequence). The V and J ends lost 3 bases and 9 bases, in that order; junction bases with no gene match: 7. The CDR3 extends over 13 amino acids.

V and J are TRBV7-9 and TRBJ2-1, with 9 positions matching TRBD1. The germline CDR1 and CDR2 sequences are SEHNR and FQNEAQ (reference sequence). The CDR3 length is 15 residues. V lost 5 bases and J lost 2; bases outside the gene matches: 4. CDR3 nucleotides: TGTGCCAGCAGCCCTCGACAGGGGGCCTACAATGAGCAGTTCTTC. Its translation: CASSPRQGAYNEQFF.

In regard to this clonotype: At one end the junction does not follow the germline gene, possibly because of a read error. V is TRBV13 and J is TRBJ1-1; no definite D call. Germline V lookup: CDR1 PRHDT, CDR2 FYEKMQ (reference sequence). This CDR3 spans 15 amino acids. The CDR3 region has the DNA TGTGCCGGCAGCCCATCCTCCGGGGTTGTGACTGAAGCTTTCTTT. This translates into CAGSPSSGVVTEAFF. Supplemented by reference TRBV13 and TRBJ1-1, the full variable domain reads AAGVIQSPRHLIKEKRETATLKCYPIPRHDTVYWYQQGPGQDPQFLISFYEKMQSDKGSIPDRFSAQQFSDYHSELNMSSLELGDSALYFCAGSPSSGVVTEAFFGQGTRLTVV.